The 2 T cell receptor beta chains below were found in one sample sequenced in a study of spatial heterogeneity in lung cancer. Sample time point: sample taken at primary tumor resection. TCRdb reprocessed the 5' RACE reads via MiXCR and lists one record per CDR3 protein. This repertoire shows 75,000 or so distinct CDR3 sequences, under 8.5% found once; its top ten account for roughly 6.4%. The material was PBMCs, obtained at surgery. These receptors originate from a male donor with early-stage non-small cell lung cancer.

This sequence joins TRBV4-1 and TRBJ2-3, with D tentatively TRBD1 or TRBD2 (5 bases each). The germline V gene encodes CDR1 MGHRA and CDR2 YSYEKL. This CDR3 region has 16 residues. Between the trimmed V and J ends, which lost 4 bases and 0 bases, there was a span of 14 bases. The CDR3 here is CASSPITGPSTDTQYF. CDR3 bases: TGCGCCAGCAGCCCCATCACGGGGCCGAGCACAGATACGCAGTATTTT.

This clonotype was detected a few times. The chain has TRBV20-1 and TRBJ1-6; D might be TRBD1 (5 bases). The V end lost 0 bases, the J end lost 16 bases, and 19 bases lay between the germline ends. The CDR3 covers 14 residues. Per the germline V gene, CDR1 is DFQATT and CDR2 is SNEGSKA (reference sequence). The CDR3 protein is CSARDLRGEGSLHF. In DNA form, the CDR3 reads TGCAGTGCTAGAGATCTCCGGGGGGAGGGGTCTCTCCACTTT.